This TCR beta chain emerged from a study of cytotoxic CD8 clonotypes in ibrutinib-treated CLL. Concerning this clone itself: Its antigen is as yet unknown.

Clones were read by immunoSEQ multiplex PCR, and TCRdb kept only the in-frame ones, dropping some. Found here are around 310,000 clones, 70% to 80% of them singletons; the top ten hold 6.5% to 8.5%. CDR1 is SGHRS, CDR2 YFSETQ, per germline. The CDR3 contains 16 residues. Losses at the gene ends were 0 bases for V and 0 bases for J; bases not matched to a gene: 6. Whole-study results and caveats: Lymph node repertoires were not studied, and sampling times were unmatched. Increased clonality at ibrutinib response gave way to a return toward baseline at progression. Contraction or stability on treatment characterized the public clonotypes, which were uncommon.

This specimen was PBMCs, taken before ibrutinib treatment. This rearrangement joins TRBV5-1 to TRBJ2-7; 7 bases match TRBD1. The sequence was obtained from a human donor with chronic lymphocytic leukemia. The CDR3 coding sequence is TGCGCCAGCAGCTTGGTTTGGGGACAGAGCTCCTACGAGCAGTACTTC. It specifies CASSLVWGQSSYEQYF. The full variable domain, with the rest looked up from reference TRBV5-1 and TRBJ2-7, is KAGVTQTPRYLIKTRGQQVTLSCSPISGHRSVSWYQQTPGQGLQFLFEYFSETQRNKGNFPGRFSGRQFSNSRSEMNVSTLELGDSALYLCASSLVWGQSSYEQYFGPGTRLTVT.